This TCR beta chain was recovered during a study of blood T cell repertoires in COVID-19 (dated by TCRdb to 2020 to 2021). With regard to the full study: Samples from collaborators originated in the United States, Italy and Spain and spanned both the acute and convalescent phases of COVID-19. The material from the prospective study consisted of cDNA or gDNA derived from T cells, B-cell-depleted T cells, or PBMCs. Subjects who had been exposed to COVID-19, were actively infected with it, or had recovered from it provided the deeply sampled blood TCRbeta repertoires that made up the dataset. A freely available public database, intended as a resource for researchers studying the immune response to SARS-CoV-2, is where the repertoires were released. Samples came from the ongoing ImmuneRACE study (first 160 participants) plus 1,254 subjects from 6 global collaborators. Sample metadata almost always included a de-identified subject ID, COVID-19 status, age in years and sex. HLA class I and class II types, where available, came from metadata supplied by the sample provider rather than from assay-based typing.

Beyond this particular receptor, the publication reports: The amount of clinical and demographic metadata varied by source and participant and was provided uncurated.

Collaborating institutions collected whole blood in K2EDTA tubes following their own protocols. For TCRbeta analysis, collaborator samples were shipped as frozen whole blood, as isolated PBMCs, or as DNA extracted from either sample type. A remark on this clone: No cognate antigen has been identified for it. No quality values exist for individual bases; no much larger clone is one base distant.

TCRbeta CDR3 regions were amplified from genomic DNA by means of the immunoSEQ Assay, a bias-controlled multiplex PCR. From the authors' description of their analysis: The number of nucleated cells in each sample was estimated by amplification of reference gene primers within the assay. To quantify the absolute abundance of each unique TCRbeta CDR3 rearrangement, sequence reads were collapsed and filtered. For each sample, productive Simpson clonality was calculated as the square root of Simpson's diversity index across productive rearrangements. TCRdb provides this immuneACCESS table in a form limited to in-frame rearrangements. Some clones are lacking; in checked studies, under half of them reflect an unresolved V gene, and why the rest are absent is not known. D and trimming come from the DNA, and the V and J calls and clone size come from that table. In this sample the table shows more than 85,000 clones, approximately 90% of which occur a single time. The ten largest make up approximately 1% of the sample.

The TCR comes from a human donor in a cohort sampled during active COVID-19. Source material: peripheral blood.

The CDR3 is CASSPWIKGAEAFF. The DNA is TGTGCCAGCAGTCCTTGGATAAAGGGGGCTGAAGCTTTCTTT. The chain joins TRBV5-6 to TRBJ1-1; TRBD1 is a possible D gene, resting on 6 matching bases. V is clipped by 5 bases and J by 6 bases, and the sequence between their germline boundaries is 17 bases long. Sequences SGHDT (CDR1) and YYEEEE (CDR2) are obtained from the germline V gene. The CDR3 holds 14 amino acids from the cysteine to the phenylalanine. Left in the record is the CDR3 DNA by itself, 42 bases read in frame from the first base.